One sample yielded the 4 T cell receptor beta chains listed below, sequenced in a study of blood T cell repertoires in COVID-19. TCRdb keeps only in-frame clones here, not all; method: immunoSEQ multiplex PCR. This repertoire shows about 100,000 clones, 85% found once; its top ten account for 1.5% to 2%. Sequencing was performed on peripheral blood. These receptors all stem from a woman in her seventies with active or convalescent COVID-19.

V is TRBV28 and J is TRBJ1-4, with 9 positions matching TRBD1. V gave up 3 bases and J gave up 8 bases; unmatched junction bases: 10. The CDR3 is 16 amino acids. Germline assignment: CDR1 MDHEN and CDR2 SYDVKM. This CDR3 reads CASSFQLTGGGEKLFF. The CDR3 DNA reads TGTGCCAGCAGTTTCCAGTTAACAGGGGGCGGGGAAAAACTGTTTTTT.

This chain uses TRBV7-9 with TRBJ2-7; 8 nucleotides agree with TRBD1. The CDR3 sequence is 16 residues long. V lost 1 base to trimming and J lost 7 bases; unmatched junction nucleotides: 12. Germline-derived CDR1 and CDR2 are SEHNR and FQNEAQ (reference sequence). CDR3 nucleotide sequence: TGTGCCAGCAGCTTAGAAGCGACAGGGGAAAGAGGGGAGCAGTACTTC. Translating gives CASSLEATGERGEQYF.

V usage is TRBV14 and J usage is TRBJ2-3; 9 bases are shared with TRBD2. Germline CDR1 reads SGHDN; CDR2 reads FVKESK. This CDR3 is built from 14 residues. V lost 3 bases to trimming and J lost 7 bases; unmatched junction nucleotides: 5. The CDR3 reads CASSQNLAGNTQYF. The CDR3 coding sequence is TGTGCCAGCAGCCAGAACCTAGCGGGAAATACGCAGTATTTT.

The genes are TRBV2 and TRBJ2-7; D may be TRBD2 (6 bases). The CDR3 runs 15 residues. The germline V and J ends were trimmed by 6 bases and 5 bases, with 20 bases remaining between them. CDR1 and CDR2 from the germline V gene are SNHLY and FYNNEI. CDR3 nucleotide sequence: TGTGCCAGCAGGGCGGGACCCCCCAACCCCAACGAGCAGTACTTC. This sequence encodes CASRAGPPNPNEQYF.